A single sample is the source of the 18 T cell receptor beta chains below, sequenced in a study of OX40 agonist ivuxolimab in advanced cancers. The repertoire was sequenced with immunoSEQ multiplex PCR; TCRdb's copy has only in-frame clones and lacks some. The table includes roughly 70,000 clones, about 90% detected once. The material sequenced was CD4+ or CD8+ T cells sorted from blood, taken in a trial of the OX40 agonist ivuxolimab. These receptors all come from an adult with an advanced solid tumor such as melanoma, head and neck, liver or kidney cancer.

This chain uses TRBV4-2 with TRBJ1-2; no reliable D call. V lost 1 base and J lost 6, with 12 bases in between. Germline assignment: CDR1 LGHNA and CDR2 YNFKEQ. The length of the CDR3 is 14 residues. Here the CDR3 reads CASSQGYGGDGYTF. CDR3 DNA sequence: TGTGCCAGCAGCCAAGGGTACGGAGGAGATGGCTACACCTTC.

This clone was seen only a few times. This chain uses TRBV30 with TRBJ2-1; the D is unclear. The CDR3 covers 14 residues. From germline, CDR1 is GTSNPN and CDR2 SVGIG (reference sequence). V lost 2 bases, J lost 0 bases, and 8 bases lay in between. The CDR3 protein is CAWSYLASYNEQFF. The DNA of the CDR3 is TGTGCCTGGAGTTATCTCGCCTCCTACAATGAGCAGTTCTTC.

As concerns this clone: Compared with germline, one end of the junction differs, possibly owing to a read error. The J gene is TRBJ2-7, the V gene TRBV29-1; TRBD2 matches 10 bases. CDR1 and CDR2 (germline): SQVTM, ANQGSEA. The CDR3 sequence is 14 residues long. CDR3 DNA: TGCAGCGTAGAAGGACTAGCGGACACCTACGAGCAGTACTTC. It is translated as CSVEGLADTYEQYF.

The chain combines TRBV30 with TRBJ2-3; 10 positions match TRBD2. The V gene end was trimmed by 2 bases and the J gene end by 6 bases; junction bases not matched to a gene: 8. The CDR3 covers 15 residues. Germline CDR1 is GTSNPN and CDR2 is SVGIG (reference sequence). DNA of the CDR3: TGTGCCTGGAGTATGGTAGCGGGGGGATCCGATACGCAGTATTTT. Translated: CAWSMVAGGSDTQYF.

The chain joins TRBV5-5 to TRBJ1-1; D remains unclear. CDR3 length: 15 residues. The V and J ends lost 4 bases and 0 bases respectively, with 13 bases between them. Germline values: CDR1 SGHKS, CDR2 YYEKEE (reference sequence). The CDR3 spells CASSQSRLVNTEAFF. CDR3 sequence (DNA): TGTGCCAGCAGCCAAAGTCGACTGGTGAACACTGAAGCTTTCTTT.

This clone was detected a few times. CDR3 loop: CASSIGQGGNQPQHF. The DNA for the CDR3 is TGTGCCAGTAGTATAGGGCAGGGTGGTAATCAGCCCCAGCATTTT. This chain uses TRBV19 with TRBJ1-5, with TRBD1 as a possible D gene (5 bases). V was trimmed by 1 base and J by 4 bases, leaving 11 bases between them. CDR3 length: 15 residues. The germline gives CDR1 LNHDA, CDR2 SQIVND (reference sequence).

The chain uses TRBV11-3 and TRBJ2-2, with D unresolved. CDR1 is SGHNT and CDR2 is YENEEA in the germline V gene. V dropped 3 bases and J dropped 7 bases, with 12 bases sitting between them. The length of the CDR3 is 14 residues. The CDR3 here is CASSFSWTVGELFF. The CDR3 bases are TGTGCCAGCAGCTTTTCGTGGACCGTCGGGGAGCTGTTTTTT.

The chain carries TRBV6-1 and TRBJ2-2; D tentatively reads TRBD1 or TRBD2 (5 bases each). The CDR3 spans 15 residues. V dropped 2 bases and J dropped 3 bases, with 10 bases sitting between them. CDR1 and CDR2 (germline): MNHNS, SASEGT. DNA for the CDR3: TGTGCCAGCAGTGAATCGGGGACCTACACCGGGGAGCTGTTTTTT. This sequence encodes CASSESGTYTGELFF.

V gene TRBV6-5 combines with J gene TRBJ1-2; 8 nucleotides agree with TRBD1. The CDR3 spans 14 residues. CDR1 is MNHEY, CDR2 SVGAGI, per germline. Trimming at V came to 6 bases and at J to 8 bases, leaving 11 bases not matched to a gene. The CDR3: CASSLGTGVKGYTF. As DNA, the CDR3 is TGTGCCAGCAGCCTAGGGACAGGCGTCAAGGGCTACACCTTC.

V and J are TRBV27 and TRBJ2-1; D possibly corresponds to TRBD1 (6 bases). Trimming left V 8 bases short and J 7 bases short, with 12 bases between. In germline, CDR1 is MNHEY, CDR2 SMNVEV (reference sequence). This CDR3 is built from 12 residues. CDR3 sequence reads: CASGNRENEQFF. In nucleotides, the CDR3 is TGTGCCAGCGGAAACAGGGAAAATGAGCAGTTCTTC.

The rearrangement uses TRBV2 and TRBJ1-2; 8 bases agree with TRBD1. CDR1 is SNHLY and CDR2 is FYNNEI in the germline V gene. Unmatched junction bases numbered 7, after V lost 0 bases and J lost 1 base. The CDR3 is made up of 17 amino acids. CDR3 loop: CASSEAPRTGFNYGYTF. The CDR3 coding sequence is TGTGCCAGCAGTGAAGCCCCCAGGACAGGGTTTAACTATGGCTACACCTTC. Filled out from reference TRBV2 and TRBJ1-2, the complete variable domain reads EPEVTQTPSHQVTQMGQEVILRCVPISNHLYFYWYRQILGQKVEFLVSFYNNEISEKSEIFDDQFSVERPDGSNFTLKIRSTKLEDSAMYFCASSEAPRTGFNYGYTFGSGTRLTVV.

The chain employs TRBV27 and TRBJ2-7; 8 bases align to TRBD1. This CDR3 has 14 amino acids. The trim removed 2 bases at V and 7 bases at J, leaving 7 bases unmatched. Per the germline V gene, CDR1 is MNHEY and CDR2 is SMNVEV (reference sequence). The CDR3: CASSLVQGAREQYF. CDR3 in DNA: TGTGCCAGCAGTTTAGTCCAGGGGGCGAGAGAGCAGTACTTC.

V gene TRBV28 combines with J gene TRBJ2-3; 9 bases are a match to TRBD1. The V segment lost 7 bases and the J segment 3 bases; nucleotides outside the gene matches: 8. Looked up from germline, CDR1 is MDHEN and CDR2 is SYDVKM. The CDR3 contains 15 residues. The CDR3 is CASTPGQGKTDTQYF. CDR3 nucleotide sequence: TGTGCCAGCACCCCGGGACAGGGAAAAACAGATACGCAGTATTTT.

This rearrangement joins TRBV28 to TRBJ2-1, with 8 positions matching TRBD2. The CDR3 contains 16 residues. Germline V CDR1 and CDR2: MDHEN, SYDVKM. V lost 2 bases, J lost 2 bases, and 5 bases stayed unmatched. The CDR3 is CASSLVGREAYNEQFF. The CDR3 DNA reads TGTGCCAGCAGTTTAGTAGGGCGGGAGGCCTACAATGAGCAGTTCTTC.

The CDR3 sequence: CAGWDDRGIETQYF. The CDR3 DNA reads TGTGCCGGTTGGGATGACAGGGGGATCGAGACCCAGTACTTC. V usage is TRBV6-1 and J usage is TRBJ2-5, with TRBD1 identical over 9 bases. The CDR3 length is 14 residues. The germline V gene has CDR1 MNHNS and CDR2 SASEGT. V was clipped by 11 bases and J by 5 bases; unmatched bases: 12.

The chain combines TRBV29-1 with TRBJ2-7, with D unclear. CDR3 length: 14 amino acids. Trimming removed 0 bases from V and 0 bases from J, with 9 bases in between. Per the germline V gene, CDR1 is SQVTM and CDR2 is ANQGSEA. The CDR3 DNA sequence: TGCAGCGTTGAAGAGACCACGAGCTCCTACGAGCAGTACTTC. This translates into CSVEETTSSYEQYF.

The chain employs TRBV7-9 and TRBJ1-4; a possible D gene is TRBD1 (6 bases). Germline V gives CDR1 SEHNR, CDR2 FQNEAQ (reference sequence). This CDR3 region has 13 residues. Trimming pared 4 bases from V and 4 bases from J, leaving 7 bases between. The CDR3 DNA is TGTGCCAGCAGCTGGACAGTTAATGAAAAACTGTTTTTT. The encoded protein is CASSWTVNEKLFF.

Points on this clone: The sample holds other DNA sequences that translate to the same CDR3. The chain employs TRBV27 and TRBJ2-7; a possible D gene is TRBD1 (6 bases). Germline V lookup: CDR1 MNHEY, CDR2 SMNVEV (reference sequence). Trimming took off 5 bases at V and 6 bases at J, with 11 bases between the two ends. CDR3 length: 12 residues. The DNA for the CDR3 is TGTGCCAGCAGTCCACAGGGTGGCGAGCAGTACTTC. As protein: CASSPQGGEQYF.